This T cell receptor (beta chain) comes out of a study of Graves' ophthalmopathy and Graves' hyperthyroidism (dated by TCRdb to the late 2010s). Looking at the study overall: Hyperthyroidism was considered stable if no progression to ophthalmopathy occurred within 18 months of follow-up. The study used TCR beta repertoire signatures to distinguish Graves' ophthalmopathy from Graves' hyperthyroidism and to predict progression to ophthalmopathy. In total, approximately 130 blood samples were TCR-sequenced: 43 ophthalmopathy, over 70 hyperthyroidism and roughly 17 hyperthyroidism-to-ophthalmopathy patients. A discovery set of more than 90 patients (around 45 ophthalmopathy, 57 stable hyperthyroidism) was enrolled to explore V-J signatures distinguishing ophthalmopathy from hyperthyroidism. The independent validation cohort included under 20 hyperthyroidism patients plus 17 patients who later progressed from hyperthyroidism to ophthalmopathy. T-cell repertoires of thyroid tissue and blood were compared in six or seven hyperthyroidism patients. Following sampling, methimazole starting at 30 mg daily was administered to hyperthyroidism patients, and high-dose intravenous methylprednisolone was administered to ophthalmopathy patients.

Hyperthyroidism patients were newly diagnosed, with disease duration under 2 months, and aged 18 to 65 years. Anyone with other autoimmune diseases, uncontrolled infections, pregnancy or lactation was excluded from the study. Clinical symptoms, serum thyroxine, TRAb, thyroid ultrasound and orbital computed tomography were used for diagnosis. Total RNA was extracted with Trizol reagent and quality-checked on an Agilent 2100 Bioanalyzer. For this clonotype: What this receptor recognizes is not known. Per-base quality was not reported, and no clone a single base away is much larger than it.

After removal of 5 bases from V and 1 base from J, the junction retains 7 bases not matched to a gene. Spanning cysteine to phenylalanine, the CDR3 consists of 14 amino acids. Kept here is only the CDR3 DNA, which spans 42 bases and is read in frame from base 1. The germline V gene (reference sequence) specifies DFQATT as CDR1 and SNEGSKA as CDR2. The investigation overall reported the following: In validation, the model predicted ophthalmopathy progression with about 70% sensitivity and roughly 78% specificity; 12 predicted patients were CT-confirmed with GO in a median of approximately 6.5 months. Among expanded thyroid clonotypes with frequency above 0.001, most also showed up in blood, which suggests that blood repertoires may reflect the thyroid immune response. Sample size was not statistically predetermined, and group allocation was not concealed from the investigators. In cross-validation, the 13-signature model distinguished ophthalmopathy from stable hyperthyroidism with about 87% sensitivity and about 84% specificity, and in the test set the corresponding values were roughly 80% and 76%.

TCR beta CDR3 regions were amplified from RNA transcripts for repertoire sequencing. A first-round RT-PCR used HTBI primers with the Qiagen OneStep RT-PCR kit, followed by a second-round multiplex PCR, size selection and purification. Sequencing of the libraries was carried out on an Illumina HiSeq2000 in paired-end mode with 100 bp reads. Regarding the original processing steps: SOAPnuke was used to process the reads, throwing out any read that had adapters, had uncalled bases, had a mean Phred below 15, or lacked an exact constant-primer or identifier match. COPE v1.2.5 was used to merge high-quality paired reads. Clonotypes were defined as unique nucleotide sequences and were aligned to IMGT TRB V, D and J references using MiTCR v1.1. Analysis was restricted to V-J combinations with a frequency above 0.0001, which covered over 98% of repertoires. For each V-J combination, a TCR clonal expansion and chaos score was defined as F50 clonal expansion divided by the chaos observed in the TCRdist matrix. Features were reduced by Welch's t-statistics and random forest to around 13 V-J combinations, which fed a naive Bayes classifier. Thyroid-blood repertoire similarity was quantified with the Morisita-Horn index. TCRdb cleaned the public reads at Q25 with fastp, built clones with MiXCR and kept in-frame beta chains. Records with the same CDR3 protein are collapsed into one entry carrying the most frequent genes and DNA. The V and J calls and clone size come from TCRdb's table, not from the authors' own analysis. For this sample the table gives over a million distinct CDR3 sequences, of which less than 45% were detected only once. The ten most abundant clones make up over 8.5% of the sample.

This sequence originates from an adult man with Graves' hyperthyroidism. Sequenced sample: peripheral blood or thyroid tissue (not recorded which). The V and J segments used are TRBV20-1 and TRBJ2-7, with TRBD2 matching 8 junction bases. In nucleotide form, the sequence is TGCAGTGCTGTTGGAGGCGGGAGGTCCTACGAGCAGTACTTC. Its coded protein is CSAVGGGRSYEQYF.